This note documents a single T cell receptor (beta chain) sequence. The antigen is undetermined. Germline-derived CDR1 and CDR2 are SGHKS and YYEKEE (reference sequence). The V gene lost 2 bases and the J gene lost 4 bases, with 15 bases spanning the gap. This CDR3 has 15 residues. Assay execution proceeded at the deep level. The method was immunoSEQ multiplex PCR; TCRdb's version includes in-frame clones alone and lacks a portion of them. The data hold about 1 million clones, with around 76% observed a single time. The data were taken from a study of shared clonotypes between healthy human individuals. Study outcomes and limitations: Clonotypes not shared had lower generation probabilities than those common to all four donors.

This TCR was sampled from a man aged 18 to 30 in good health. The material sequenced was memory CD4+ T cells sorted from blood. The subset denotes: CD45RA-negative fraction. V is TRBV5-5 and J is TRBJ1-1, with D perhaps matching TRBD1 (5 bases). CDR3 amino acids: CASSFDQGVGTEAFF. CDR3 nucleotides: TGTGCCAGCAGCTTTGATCAAGGGGTGGGCACTGAAGCTTTCTTT. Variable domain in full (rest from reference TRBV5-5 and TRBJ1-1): DAGVTQSPTHLIKTRGQQVTLRCSPISGHKSVSWYQQVLGQGPQFIFQYYEKEERGRGNFPDRFSARQFPNYSSELNVNALLLGDSALYLCASSFDQGVGTEAFFGQGTRLTVV.